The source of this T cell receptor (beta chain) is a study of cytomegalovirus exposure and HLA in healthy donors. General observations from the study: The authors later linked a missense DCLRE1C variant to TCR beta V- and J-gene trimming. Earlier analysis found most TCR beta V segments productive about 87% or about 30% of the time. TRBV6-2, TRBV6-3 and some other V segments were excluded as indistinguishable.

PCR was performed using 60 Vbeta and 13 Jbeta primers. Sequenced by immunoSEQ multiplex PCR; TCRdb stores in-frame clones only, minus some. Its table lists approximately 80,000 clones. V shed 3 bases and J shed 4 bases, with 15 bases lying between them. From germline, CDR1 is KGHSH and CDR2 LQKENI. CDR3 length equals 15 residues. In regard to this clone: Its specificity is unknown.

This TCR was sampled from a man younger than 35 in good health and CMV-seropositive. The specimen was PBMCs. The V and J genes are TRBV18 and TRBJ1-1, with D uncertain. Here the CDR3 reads CASSPLPLGSTEAFF. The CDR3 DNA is TGTGCCAGCTCACCGTTGCCCCTTGGGAGCACTGAAGCTTTCTTT.